This is a list of T cell receptor beta chains from one sample in a study of blood T cell repertoires in COVID-19. TCRdb's copy holds only in-frame clones and misses some; the assay was immunoSEQ multiplex PCR. The sample carries approximately 170,000 clones, 86% recorded once. The sequencing input was peripheral blood. The receptors come from a woman aged 55-70 years with COVID-19, enrolled during active disease. Each CDR3 is given with its conserved first and last residue. The D gene is left open where the match is weak. Some rows mark clone size as missing; the rest say once, few, many or name a class of expanded clone.

v_call: TRBV9; d_call: NA; clone_size: NA; j_call: TRBJ1-2; cdr3_nt: TGTGCCAGCAGCGTAAAAGGACAGAACTATGGCTACACCTTC; cdr3_aa: CASSVKGQNYGYTF
v_call: TRBV4-1; d_call: TRBD2; clone_size: NA; j_call: TRBJ2-1; cdr3_nt: TGCGCCAGCGGTTCGGGACTAGCGGGGAGAAATGAGCAGTTCTTC; cdr3_aa: CASGSGLAGRNEQFF
v_call: TRBV3-1/TRBV3-2; d_call: NA; clone_size: NA; j_call: TRBJ1-6; cdr3_nt: TGTGCCAGCAGCCGCCGGAGCCAAACTTCCTCACCCCTCCACTTT; cdr3_aa: CASSRRSQTSSPLHF
v_call: TRBV11-2; d_call: NA; clone_size: NA; j_call: TRBJ1-6; cdr3_nt: TGTGCCAGCGTCCCTAGCGTGAGCTCCTATAATTCACCCCTCCACTTT; cdr3_aa: CASVPSVSSYNSPLHF
v_call: TRBV28; d_call: NA; clone_size: NA; j_call: TRBJ2-1; cdr3_nt: TGTGCCAGCAGTTTATTGGGACACCTCAATGAGCAGTTCTTC; cdr3_aa: CASSLLGHLNEQFF
v_call: TRBV18; d_call: TRBD1; clone_size: NA; j_call: TRBJ2-4; cdr3_nt: TGTGCCAGCTCACCAAATCCCCTGAACCGGGACAGTAAAAACATTCAGTACTTC; cdr3_aa: CASSPNPLNRDSKNIQYF
v_call: TRBV5-4; d_call: TRBD1; clone_size: NA; j_call: TRBJ1-5; cdr3_nt: TGTGCCAGCCACCCCTTAGGAGATACAGGGGGCAATCAGCCCCAGCATTTT; cdr3_aa: CASHPLGDTGGNQPQHF
v_call: TRBV4-2; d_call: TRBD2; clone_size: NA; j_call: TRBJ2-1; cdr3_nt: TGTGCCAGCAGCCAAGATCTCATGGTAGCTAGCGGGAGCTCCTACAATGAGCAGTTCTTC; cdr3_aa: CASSQDLMVASGSSYNEQFF
v_call: TRBV9; d_call: NA; clone_size: NA; j_call: TRBJ1-3; cdr3_nt: TGTGCCAGCAGCGTAGCTTTTGGAAACACCATATATTTT; cdr3_aa: CASSVAFGNTIYF
v_call: TRBV7-9; d_call: NA; clone_size: many; j_call: TRBJ1-1; cdr3_nt: TGTGCCAGCAGCGGAGATCCGGGGAACACTGAAGCTTTCTTT; cdr3_aa: CASSGDPGNTEAFF
v_call: TRBV20-1; d_call: TRBD1; clone_size: NA; j_call: TRBJ1-1; cdr3_nt: TGCAGTGCTAGTTTGGGACAGGCTTTTATCTTGGGCACTGAAGCTTTCTTT; cdr3_aa: CSASLGQAFILGTEAFF
v_call: TRBV7-9; d_call: TRBD1; clone_size: NA; j_call: TRBJ1-1; cdr3_nt: TGTGCCAGCAGCCCCATGGGACAGCAGAACACTGAAGCTTTCTTT; cdr3_aa: CASSPMGQQNTEAFF
v_call: TRBV10-1; d_call: NA; clone_size: NA; j_call: TRBJ2-5; cdr3_nt: TGCGCCAGCAGTGAGTTAGCGGAGGGATATGGGACCCAGTACTTC; cdr3_aa: CASSELAEGYGTQYF
v_call: TRBV30; d_call: NA; clone_size: NA; j_call: TRBJ1-5; cdr3_nt: TGTGCCTGGAGTGTACGTCAGGGAATCTATCAGCCCCAGCATTTT; cdr3_aa: CAWSVRQGIYQPQHF
v_call: TRBV4-1; d_call: NA; clone_size: NA; j_call: TRBJ1-6; cdr3_nt: TGCGCCAGCAGCCCCGGTCGCGCCTATAATTCACCCCTCCACTTT; cdr3_aa: CASSPGRAYNSPLHF
v_call: TRBV7-2; d_call: NA; clone_size: NA; j_call: TRBJ2-5; cdr3_nt: TGTGCCAGCAGCTCCTCCCGGCTAGCCAGCGAGACCCAGTACTTC; cdr3_aa: CASSSSRLASETQYF
v_call: TRBV3-1/TRBV3-2; d_call: NA; clone_size: NA; j_call: TRBJ2-6; cdr3_nt: TGTGCCAGCAGCACGCGGTCTGGGGCCAACGTCCTGACTTTC; cdr3_aa: CASSTRSGANVLTF
v_call: TRBV7-9; d_call: NA; clone_size: NA; j_call: TRBJ2-7; cdr3_nt: TGTGCCAGCAGCTTAAGGCCCAGGGGATCCTACGAGCAGTACTTC; cdr3_aa: CASSLRPRGSYEQYF
v_call: TRBV28; d_call: NA; clone_size: NA; j_call: TRBJ1-2; cdr3_nt: TGTGCCAGCAGTTCATACAGGACGAACTATGGCTACACCTTC; cdr3_aa: CASSSYRTNYGYTF
v_call: TRBV19; d_call: TRBD1; clone_size: once; j_call: TRBJ1-5; cdr3_nt: TGTGCCAGTCGGGTCAGGGGGTGGAAGCAGCCCCAGCATTTT; cdr3_aa: CASRVRGWKQPQHF
v_call: TRBV18; d_call: TRBD1; clone_size: NA; j_call: TRBJ2-7; cdr3_nt: TGTGCCAGCTCACTAGGGACAGTAGCCTACGAGCAGTACTTC; cdr3_aa: CASSLGTVAYEQYF
v_call: TRBV25-1; d_call: TRBD1; clone_size: NA; j_call: TRBJ1-3; cdr3_nt: TGTGCCAGCAGTGGGACAGGGTCTGGAAACACCATATATTTT; cdr3_aa: CASSGTGSGNTIYF
v_call: TRBV18; d_call: TRBD1; clone_size: NA; j_call: TRBJ2-2; cdr3_nt: TGTGCCAGCTCAGGAGGACAGGGCTACACCGGGGAGCTGTTTTTT; cdr3_aa: CASSGGQGYTGELFF
v_call: TRBV27; d_call: TRBD1; clone_size: NA; j_call: TRBJ1-2; cdr3_nt: TGTGCCAGCAGCAAAGACAGGGGGCCGGGGCCTTATGGCTACACCTTC; cdr3_aa: CASSKDRGPGPYGYTF
v_call: TRBV7-6; d_call: NA; clone_size: NA; j_call: TRBJ1-2; cdr3_nt: TGTGCCAGCAGCTTGGGGGGGCGACTTAACTATGGCTACACCTTC; cdr3_aa: CASSLGGRLNYGYTF
v_call: TRBV7-8; d_call: NA; clone_size: NA; j_call: TRBJ2-4; cdr3_nt: TGTGCCAGCAGCGGGGGGGCCGGGAACATTCAGTACTTC; cdr3_aa: CASSGGAGNIQYF
v_call: TRBV19; d_call: TRBD1; clone_size: NA; j_call: TRBJ1-4; cdr3_nt: TGTGCCAGTAGTATCGGCGGACAGGGGATAGAAAAACTGTTTTTT; cdr3_aa: CASSIGGQGIEKLFF
v_call: TRBV7-8; d_call: NA; clone_size: NA; j_call: TRBJ2-3; cdr3_nt: TGTGCCAGCAGCCTTTCTGGGGGGAGCACAGATACGCAGTATTTT; cdr3_aa: CASSLSGGSTDTQYF
v_call: TRBV5-6; d_call: NA; clone_size: NA; j_call: TRBJ1-1; cdr3_nt: TGTGCCAGCAGTTTACTGGGGCTTGAAGCTTTCTTT; cdr3_aa: CASSLLGLEAFF
v_call: TRBV28; d_call: TRBD1; clone_size: few; j_call: TRBJ1-2; cdr3_nt: TGTGCCAGCAGGGGGACAGGGACGAACTATGGCTACACCTTC; cdr3_aa: CASRGTGTNYGYTF
v_call: TRBV6-8; d_call: NA; clone_size: NA; j_call: TRBJ2-7; cdr3_nt: TGTGCCAGCCCAGACCCGTACAGGTACTTC; cdr3_aa: CASPDPYRYF
v_call: TRBV29-1; d_call: NA; clone_size: NA; j_call: TRBJ1-2; cdr3_nt: TGCAGCGTTGAGGGGGGTGGCTACACCTTC; cdr3_aa: CSVEGGGYTF
v_call: TRBV2; d_call: NA; clone_size: NA; j_call: TRBJ1-5; cdr3_nt: TGTGCCAGCAGGGACAGAAGCAATCAGCCCCAGCATTTT; cdr3_aa: CASRDRSNQPQHF
v_call: TRBV9; d_call: NA; clone_size: once; j_call: TRBJ1-3; cdr3_nt: TGTGCCAGCAGCGTAGCTACGGCGGGCCAAGGAAACACCATATATTTT; cdr3_aa: CASSVATAGQGNTIYF
v_call: TRBV12-3/TRBV12-4; d_call: NA; clone_size: NA; j_call: TRBJ1-4; cdr3_nt: TGTGCCAGCAGTCTATCTGAGAAACTGTTTTTT; cdr3_aa: CASSLSEKLFF
v_call: TRBV9; d_call: NA; clone_size: NA; j_call: TRBJ1-5; cdr3_nt: TGTGCCAGCAGCGTGGACTCAACTCAGCCCCAGCATTTT; cdr3_aa: CASSVDSTQPQHF
v_call: TRBV14; d_call: NA; clone_size: NA; j_call: TRBJ1-6; cdr3_nt: TGTGCCAGCAGCCAAAGCTTTCGGGAGAATTCACCCCTCCACTTT; cdr3_aa: CASSQSFRENSPLHF
v_call: TRBV27; d_call: TRBD2; clone_size: NA; j_call: TRBJ2-3; cdr3_nt: TGTGCCAGCAGTCTGACTAGCGGGAGCACCACAGATACGCAGTATTTT; cdr3_aa: CASSLTSGSTTDTQYF
v_call: TRBV7-8; d_call: TRBD1; clone_size: NA; j_call: TRBJ1-3; cdr3_nt: TGTGCCAGCAGCTTAGTAGCGGCAGGGGGGTTCGGAAACACCATATATTTT; cdr3_aa: CASSLVAAGGFGNTIYF
v_call: TRBV10-3; d_call: TRBD1; clone_size: NA; j_call: TRBJ2-2; cdr3_nt: TGTGCCATCAGCGGGGACAGCTCCCCCGGGGAGCTGTTTTTT; cdr3_aa: CAISGDSSPGELFF
v_call: TRBV11-1; d_call: TRBD1; clone_size: NA; j_call: TRBJ2-7; cdr3_nt: TGTGCCAGCAGACCCAGGGGGAACTACGAGCAGTACTTC; cdr3_aa: CASRPRGNYEQYF
v_call: TRBV6-2/TRBV6-3; d_call: NA; clone_size: NA; j_call: TRBJ2-1; cdr3_nt: TGTGCCAGCAGTTACCCGGTTTTTGATAGCCGCGACAATGAGCAGTTCTTC; cdr3_aa: CASSYPVFDSRDNEQFF
v_call: TRBV10-3; d_call: NA; clone_size: NA; j_call: TRBJ1-2; cdr3_nt: TGTGCCATCAGTGAATTCGGACAGTACTATGGCTACACCTTC; cdr3_aa: CAISEFGQYYGYTF
v_call: TRBV5-1; d_call: NA; clone_size: NA; j_call: TRBJ1-6; cdr3_nt: TGCGCCAGCAGCCGGGGACTCGGCGAAGGTAATTCACCCCTCCACTTT; cdr3_aa: CASSRGLGEGNSPLHF
v_call: TRBV28; d_call: NA; clone_size: NA; j_call: TRBJ2-3; cdr3_nt: NA; cdr3_aa: CASSSSGGTGTDTQYF
v_call: TRBV10-3; d_call: TRBD2; clone_size: NA; j_call: TRBJ2-2; cdr3_nt: TGTGCCATTCCGACTAGCGGGAGATTCACCGGGGAGCTGTTTTTT; cdr3_aa: CAIPTSGRFTGELFF
v_call: TRBV19; d_call: NA; clone_size: NA; j_call: TRBJ2-3; cdr3_nt: TGTGCCAGCATGATACGTGCGAGGGACACAGATACGCAGTATTTT; cdr3_aa: CASMIRARDTDTQYF
v_call: TRBV10-3; d_call: NA; clone_size: NA; j_call: TRBJ2-2; cdr3_nt: TGTGCCACGACCCGACAGATACTAAACACCGGGGAGCTGTTTTTT; cdr3_aa: CATTRQILNTGELFF
v_call: TRBV10-3; d_call: TRBD2; clone_size: NA; j_call: TRBJ2-1; cdr3_nt: TGTGCCATCGGAGCTAGCGGGAGGCCCCTCGATGAGCAGTTCTTC; cdr3_aa: CAIGASGRPLDEQFF
v_call: TRBV7-9; d_call: NA; clone_size: medium-sized; j_call: TRBJ1-4; cdr3_nt: TGTGCCAGCAGCACCTGGGAGACAACAACTAATGAAAAACTGTTTTTT; cdr3_aa: CASSTWETTTNEKLFF
v_call: TRBV5-1; d_call: TRBD2; clone_size: NA; j_call: TRBJ2-7; cdr3_nt: TGCGCCACCAGCTGGGCTAGCGGCTACGAGCAGTACTTC; cdr3_aa: CATSWASGYEQYF
v_call: TRBV7-6; d_call: TRBD2; clone_size: NA; j_call: TRBJ2-2; cdr3_nt: TGTGCCAGCAGGAAGACTAGCGGGTCGACCGGGGAGCTGTTTTTT; cdr3_aa: CASRKTSGSTGELFF
v_call: TRBV12-3/TRBV12-4; d_call: NA; clone_size: NA; j_call: TRBJ2-7; cdr3_nt: TGTGCCAGCAGTTTAAGGCAGGTGGGTGAGCAGTACTTC; cdr3_aa: CASSLRQVGEQYF
v_call: TRBV28; d_call: TRBD2; clone_size: few; j_call: TRBJ2-7; cdr3_nt: TGTGCCAGCAAGGGGACTAGCGGGAACTCCGAGCAGTACTTC; cdr3_aa: CASKGTSGNSEQYF
v_call: TRBV5-1; d_call: TRBD1; clone_size: few; j_call: TRBJ1-2; cdr3_nt: TGCGCCAGCAGCTACAGCTACCGGGACAGCTATGGCTACACCTTC; cdr3_aa: CASSYSYRDSYGYTF
v_call: TRBV19; d_call: TRBD1; clone_size: NA; j_call: TRBJ1-2; cdr3_nt: TGTGCCAGTAGTTTTTTCCTCCGTGGGACAGATAACTATGGCTACACCTTC; cdr3_aa: CASSFFLRGTDNYGYTF
v_call: TRBV24-1; d_call: NA; clone_size: few; j_call: TRBJ1-1; cdr3_nt: TGTGCCACCAGTGAAGCAGGGAACACTGAAGCTTTCTTT; cdr3_aa: CATSEAGNTEAFF
v_call: TRBV19; d_call: NA; clone_size: NA; j_call: TRBJ1-4; cdr3_nt: TGTGCCAGTAGTATAGGCGGGGTGGTAAATGAAAAACTGTTTTTT; cdr3_aa: CASSIGGVVNEKLFF
v_call: TRBV5-1; d_call: NA; clone_size: NA; j_call: TRBJ2-5; cdr3_nt: TGCGCCAGCAGCTCGAGCCTAGTAGCAGAGACCCAGTACTTC; cdr3_aa: CASSSSLVAETQYF